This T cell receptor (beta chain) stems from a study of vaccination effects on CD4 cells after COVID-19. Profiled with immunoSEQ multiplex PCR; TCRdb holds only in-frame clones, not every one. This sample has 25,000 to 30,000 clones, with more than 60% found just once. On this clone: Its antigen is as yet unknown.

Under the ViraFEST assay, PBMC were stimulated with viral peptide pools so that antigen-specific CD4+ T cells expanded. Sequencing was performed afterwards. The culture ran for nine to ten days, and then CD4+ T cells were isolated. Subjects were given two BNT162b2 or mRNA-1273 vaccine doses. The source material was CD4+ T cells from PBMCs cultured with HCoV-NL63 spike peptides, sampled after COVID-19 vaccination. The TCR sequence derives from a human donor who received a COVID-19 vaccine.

The CDR3 protein is CASSPFAGSYNEQFF. The DNA of the CDR3 is TGTGCCAGCAGCCCCTTCGCGGGGTCCTACAATGAGCAGTTCTTC. This chain joins TRBV3-1 (or the pseudogene TRBV3-2) and TRBJ2-1; a possible D gene is TRBD2 (6 bases). The CDR3 loop spans 15 amino acids. Germline V gene sequence: CDR1 LGHDT, CDR2 YNNKEL (reference sequence). Trimming took 4 bases from V and 1 from J, leaving 11 bases between them.